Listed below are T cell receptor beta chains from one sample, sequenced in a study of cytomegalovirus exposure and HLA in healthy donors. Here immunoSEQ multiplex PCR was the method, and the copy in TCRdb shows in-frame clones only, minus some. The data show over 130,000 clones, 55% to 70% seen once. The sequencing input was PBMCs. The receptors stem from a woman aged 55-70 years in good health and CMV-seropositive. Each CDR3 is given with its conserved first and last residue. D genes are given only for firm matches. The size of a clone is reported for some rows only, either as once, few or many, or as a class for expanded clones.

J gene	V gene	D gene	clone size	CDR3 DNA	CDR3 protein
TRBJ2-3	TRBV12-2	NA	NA	TGTGCAAGTCGCTTAGCGCACCCCCGACTAGCGGGAGCGAGGACGCAGTATTTT	CASRLAHPRLAGARTQYF
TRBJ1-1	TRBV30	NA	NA	TGTGCCTGGGCGGGCTACACTGAAGCTTTCTTT	CAWAGYTEAFF
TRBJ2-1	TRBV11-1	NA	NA	TGTGCCACTGCCAGGGGCAATGAGCAGTTCTTC	CATARGNEQFF
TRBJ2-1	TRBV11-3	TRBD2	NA	TGTGCCAGCAGCGCTAGCGGGAGCTCCTACAATGAGCAGTTCTTC	CASSASGSSYNEQFF
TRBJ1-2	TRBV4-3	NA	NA	TGCGCCAGCAGCCAAGAAGCGGCAGGGGACTATGGCTACACCTTC	CASSQEAAGDYGYTF
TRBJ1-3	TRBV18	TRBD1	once	TGTGCCAGCTCAAGTGGACAGGGACGCTCTGGAAACACCATATATTTT	CASSSGQGRSGNTIYF
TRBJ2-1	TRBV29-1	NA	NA	TGCAGCGTGGTAGCGTCCCCCTCCTACAATGAGCAGTTCTTC	CSVVASPSYNEQFF
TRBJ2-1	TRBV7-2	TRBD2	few	TGTGCCAGCAGCTTTTCGGGACTAGCGGGAGTCGAGCAGTTCTTC	CASSFSGLAGVEQFF
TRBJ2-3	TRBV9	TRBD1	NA	TGTGCCAGCAGCGCTCGACAGACAGGGGTTGTGGATACGCAGTATTTT	CASSARQTGVVDTQYF
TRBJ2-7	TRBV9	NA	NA	TGTGCCAGCAGCGCCCGGAGCGGCTCCTACGAGCAGTACTTC	CASSARSGSYEQYF
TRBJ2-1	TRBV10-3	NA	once	TGTGCCATCAGGGACCCACTAGCACGTGAGCAGTTCTTC	CAIRDPLAREQFF
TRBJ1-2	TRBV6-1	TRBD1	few	TGTGCCAGCAGTGCAGACAGGGGTTACTATGGCTACACCTTC	CASSADRGYYGYTF
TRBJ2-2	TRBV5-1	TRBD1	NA	TGCGCCAGCGGACAGAGGGGGCTCGGTGCCGGGGAGCTGTTTTTT	CASGQRGLGAGELFF
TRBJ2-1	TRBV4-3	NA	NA	TGCGCCAGCAGCCAAGGGCGGGACTCGTCCTACAATGAGCAGTTCTTC	CASSQGRDSSYNEQFF
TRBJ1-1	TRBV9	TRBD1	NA	TGTGCCAGCAGCCCCCCCGGGACAGGGGTGAACACTGAAGCTTTCTTT	CASSPPGTGVNTEAFF
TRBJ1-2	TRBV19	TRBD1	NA	TGTGCCAGTAGTATCCCGGGACAGGGACCCCCTCGGGGAGGCTACACCTTC	CASSIPGQGPPRGGYTF
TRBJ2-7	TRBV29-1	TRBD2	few	TGCAGCGTGTCTAGCGGGGGGAGCTCCTACGAGCAGTACTTC	CSVSSGGSSYEQYF
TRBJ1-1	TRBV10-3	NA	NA	TGTGCCATCAGTGCAGGGATTAACACTGAAGCTTTCTTT	CAISAGINTEAFF
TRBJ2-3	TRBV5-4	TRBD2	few	TGTGCCAGCAGCTTGGGGACTAGCAGGGCAGATACGCAGTATTTT	CASSLGTSRADTQYF
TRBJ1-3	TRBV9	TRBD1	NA	TGTGCCAGCAGCGTAGCGACAGGGATGGGAGACACCATATATTTT	CASSVATGMGDTIYF
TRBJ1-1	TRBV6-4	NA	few	TGTGCCAGCAGTATGGAGGGCCGGGGAACTGAAGCTTTCTTT	CASSMEGRGTEAFF
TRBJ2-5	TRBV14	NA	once	TGTGCCAGCAGCCAGGCCCGGCGGGAGACCCAGTACTTC	CASSQARRETQYF
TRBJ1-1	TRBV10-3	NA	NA	TGTGCCGTCAAGGGGTCACCGAACACTGAAGCTTTCTTT	CAVKGSPNTEAFF
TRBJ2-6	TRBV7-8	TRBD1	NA	TGTGCCAGCAGCTCGACAGGGTCTGGGGCCAACGTCCTGACTTTC	CASSSTGSGANVLTF
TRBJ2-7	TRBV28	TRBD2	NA	TGTGCCACCTTAACTAGCGGATCAGCCTACGAGCAGTACTTC	CATLTSGSAYEQYF
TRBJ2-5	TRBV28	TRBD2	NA	TGTGCCAGCAGTACGCCTAGCGGGAGGGCGGAGACCCAGTACTTC	CASSTPSGRAETQYF
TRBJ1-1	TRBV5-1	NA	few	TGCGCCAGCAGCTTGGATGAGGGGGGGCCGGGCACTGAAGCTTTCTTT	CASSLDEGGPGTEAFF
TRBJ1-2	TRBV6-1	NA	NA	TGTGCCAGCAGTGAACAGGGGTCCTCCTATGGCTACACCTTC	CASSEQGSSYGYTF
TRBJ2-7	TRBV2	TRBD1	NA	TGTGCCAGCAGTGAACCCCAGGGGGCGGCCTCCTACGAGCAGTACTTC	CASSEPQGAASYEQYF
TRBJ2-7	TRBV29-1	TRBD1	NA	TGCAGCGTTGGGGACAGGGGGAACGAGCAGTACTTC	CSVGDRGNEQYF
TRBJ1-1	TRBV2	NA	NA	TGTGCCAGCAAAGTGGAGCTCCGGGGTTGGACTGAAGCTTTCTTT	CASKVELRGWTEAFF